This T cell receptor beta chain derives from a study of cytomegalovirus exposure and HLA in healthy donors. With 4 bases removed from V and 0 bases from J, the gap between germline ends came to 12 bases. CDR3 length: 15 amino acids. Germline assignment: CDR1 MNHEY and CDR2 SVGAGI. Primers included in the PCR were 60 Vbeta and 13 Jbeta primers. This table comes from immunoSEQ multiplex PCR, and its TCRdb copy is limited to in-frame clones, with some not included. The sample consists of about 150,000 clones, 65% to 85% of them appearing once. Input material: PBMCs. This rearrangement joins TRBV6-5 to TRBJ1-1; D uncertain. The receptor's source is a woman aged 40 to 50 in good health and CMV-seropositive. CDR3 sequence reads: CASSSRGLMNTEAFF. DNA of the CDR3: TGTGCCAGCAGTTCCCGGGGTCTGATGAACACTGAAGCTTTCTTT.